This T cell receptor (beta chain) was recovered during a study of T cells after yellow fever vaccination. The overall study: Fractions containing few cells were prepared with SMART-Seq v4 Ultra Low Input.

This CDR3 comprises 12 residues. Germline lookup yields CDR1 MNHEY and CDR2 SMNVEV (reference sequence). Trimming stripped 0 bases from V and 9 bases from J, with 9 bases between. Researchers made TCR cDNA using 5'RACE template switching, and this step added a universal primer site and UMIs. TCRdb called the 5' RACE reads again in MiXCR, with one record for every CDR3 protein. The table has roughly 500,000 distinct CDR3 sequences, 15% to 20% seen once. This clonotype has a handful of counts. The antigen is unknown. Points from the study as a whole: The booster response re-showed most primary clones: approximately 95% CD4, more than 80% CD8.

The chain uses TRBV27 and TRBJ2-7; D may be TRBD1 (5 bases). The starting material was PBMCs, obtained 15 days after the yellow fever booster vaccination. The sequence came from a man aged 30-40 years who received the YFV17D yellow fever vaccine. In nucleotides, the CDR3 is TGTGCCAGCAGTTTATCGGGGCAGCGGCAGTACTTC. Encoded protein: CASSLSGQRQYF.